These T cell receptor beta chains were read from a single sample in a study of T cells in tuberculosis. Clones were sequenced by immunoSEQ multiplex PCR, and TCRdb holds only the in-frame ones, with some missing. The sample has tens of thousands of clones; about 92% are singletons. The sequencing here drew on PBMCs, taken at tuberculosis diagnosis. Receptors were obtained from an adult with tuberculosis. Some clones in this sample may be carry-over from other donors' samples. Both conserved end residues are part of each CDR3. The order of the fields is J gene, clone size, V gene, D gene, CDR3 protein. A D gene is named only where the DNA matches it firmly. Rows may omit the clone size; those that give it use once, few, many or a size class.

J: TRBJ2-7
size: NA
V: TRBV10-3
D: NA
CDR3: CAISDLSGDQGQYF

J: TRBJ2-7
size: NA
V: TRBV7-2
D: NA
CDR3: CASSPPLAGPSYEQYF

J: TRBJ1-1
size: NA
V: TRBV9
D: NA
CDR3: CASSVGNMGNLEAFF

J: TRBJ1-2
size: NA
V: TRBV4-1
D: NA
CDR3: CASSQVSQVNYGYTF

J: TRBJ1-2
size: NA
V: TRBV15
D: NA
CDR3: CATSSSIRDGYTF

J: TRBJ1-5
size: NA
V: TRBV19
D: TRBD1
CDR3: CASSHDGTGNQPQHF

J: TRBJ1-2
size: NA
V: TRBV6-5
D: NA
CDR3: CASTLGGLGYGYTF

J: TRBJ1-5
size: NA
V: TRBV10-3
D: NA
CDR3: CAISESDRSNQPQHF

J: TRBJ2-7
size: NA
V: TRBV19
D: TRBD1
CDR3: CASSRDRGYEQYF

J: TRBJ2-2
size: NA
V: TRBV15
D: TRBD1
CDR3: CATDRGQNTGELFF

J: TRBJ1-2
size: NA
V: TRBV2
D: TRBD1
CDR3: CASSDSGGRGYTF

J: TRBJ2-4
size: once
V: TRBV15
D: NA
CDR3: CATSPRPTDSKAKNIQYF

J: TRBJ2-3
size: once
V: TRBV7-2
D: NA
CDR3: CASSLETERTDTQYF

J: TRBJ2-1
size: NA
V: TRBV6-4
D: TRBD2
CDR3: CASSALAGVGEQFF

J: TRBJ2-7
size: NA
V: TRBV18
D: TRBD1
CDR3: CASSQVSTGSGEQYF

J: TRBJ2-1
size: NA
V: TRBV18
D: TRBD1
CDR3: CASSPKGQGLNNEQFF

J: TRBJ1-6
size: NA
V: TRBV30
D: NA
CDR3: CAGGRNNSPLHF

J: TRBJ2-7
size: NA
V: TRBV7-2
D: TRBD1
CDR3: CASSLGQTGGYEQYF

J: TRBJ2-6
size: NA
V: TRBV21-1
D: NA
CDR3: CASSKGRLAGGSGANVLTF

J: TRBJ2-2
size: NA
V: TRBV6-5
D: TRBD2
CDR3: CASSPAGGSGGELFF

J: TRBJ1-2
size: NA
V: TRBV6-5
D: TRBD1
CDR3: CASSYSTHGTAYGYTF

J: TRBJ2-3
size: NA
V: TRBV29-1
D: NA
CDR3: CSTLRADTQYF

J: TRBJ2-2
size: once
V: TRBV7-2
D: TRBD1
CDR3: CASSFKTGGSTGELFF

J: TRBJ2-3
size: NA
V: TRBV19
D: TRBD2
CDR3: CASSGGGAPDTQYF

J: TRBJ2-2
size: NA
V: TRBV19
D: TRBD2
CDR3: CASSIALAVNTGELFF

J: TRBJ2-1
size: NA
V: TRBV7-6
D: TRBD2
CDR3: CASSVSGGVYNEQFF